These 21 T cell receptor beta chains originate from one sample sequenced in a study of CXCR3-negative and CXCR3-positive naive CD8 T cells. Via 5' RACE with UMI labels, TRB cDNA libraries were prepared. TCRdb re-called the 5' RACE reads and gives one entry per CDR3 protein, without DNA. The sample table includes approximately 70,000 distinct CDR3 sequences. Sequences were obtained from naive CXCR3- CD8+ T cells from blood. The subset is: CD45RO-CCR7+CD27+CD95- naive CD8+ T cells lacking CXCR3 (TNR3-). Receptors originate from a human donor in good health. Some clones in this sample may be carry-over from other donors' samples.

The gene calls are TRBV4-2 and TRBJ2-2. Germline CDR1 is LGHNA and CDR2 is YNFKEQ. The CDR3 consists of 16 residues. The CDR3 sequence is CASSQYASGNTGELFF.

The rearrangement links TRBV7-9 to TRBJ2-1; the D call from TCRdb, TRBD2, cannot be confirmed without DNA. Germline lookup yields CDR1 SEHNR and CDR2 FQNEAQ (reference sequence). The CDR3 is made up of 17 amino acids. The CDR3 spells CASSSSASGTTYNEQFF.

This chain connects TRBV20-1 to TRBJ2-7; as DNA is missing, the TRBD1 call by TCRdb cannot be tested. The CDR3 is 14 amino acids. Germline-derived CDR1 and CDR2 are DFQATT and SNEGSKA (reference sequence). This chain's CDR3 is CSARDLQGSYEQYF.

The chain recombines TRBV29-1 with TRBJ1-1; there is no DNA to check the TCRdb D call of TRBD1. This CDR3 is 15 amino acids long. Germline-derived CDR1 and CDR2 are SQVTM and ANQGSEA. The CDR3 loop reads CSVWEGAGRSTEAFF.

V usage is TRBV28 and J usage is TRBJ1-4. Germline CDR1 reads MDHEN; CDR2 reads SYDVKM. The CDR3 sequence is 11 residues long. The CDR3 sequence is CASSFKEKLFF.

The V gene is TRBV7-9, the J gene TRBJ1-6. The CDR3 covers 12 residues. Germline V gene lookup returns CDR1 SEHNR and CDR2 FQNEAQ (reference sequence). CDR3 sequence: CASSPDNSPLHF.

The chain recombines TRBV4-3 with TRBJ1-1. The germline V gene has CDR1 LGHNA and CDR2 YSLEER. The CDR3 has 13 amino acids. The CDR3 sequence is CASRERGGTEAFF.

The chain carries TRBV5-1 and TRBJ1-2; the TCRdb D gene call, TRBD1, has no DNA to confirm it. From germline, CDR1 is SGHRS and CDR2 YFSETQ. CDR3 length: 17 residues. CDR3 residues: CASSPTPGEKANYGYTF.

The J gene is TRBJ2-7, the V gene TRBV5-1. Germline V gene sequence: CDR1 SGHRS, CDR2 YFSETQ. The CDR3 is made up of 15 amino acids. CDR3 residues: CASSSARVSSYEQYF.

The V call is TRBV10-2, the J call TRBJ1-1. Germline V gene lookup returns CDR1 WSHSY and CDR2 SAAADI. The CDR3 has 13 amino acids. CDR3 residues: CASRVEPNTEAFF.

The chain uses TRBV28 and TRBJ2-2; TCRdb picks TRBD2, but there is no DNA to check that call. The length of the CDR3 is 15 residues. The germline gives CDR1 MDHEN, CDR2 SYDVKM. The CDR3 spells CASSFGREVSGELFF.

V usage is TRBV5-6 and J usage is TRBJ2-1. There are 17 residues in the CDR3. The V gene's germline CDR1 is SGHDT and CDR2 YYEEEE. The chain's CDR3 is CASSLAGSGEIHNEQFF.

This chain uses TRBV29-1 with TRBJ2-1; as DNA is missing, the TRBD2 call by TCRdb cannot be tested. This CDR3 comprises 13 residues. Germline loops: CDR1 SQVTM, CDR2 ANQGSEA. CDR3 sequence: CGVEMAGLFEQFF.

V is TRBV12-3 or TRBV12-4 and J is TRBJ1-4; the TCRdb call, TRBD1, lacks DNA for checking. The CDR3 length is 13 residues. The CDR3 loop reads CASSSRQAEKLFF.

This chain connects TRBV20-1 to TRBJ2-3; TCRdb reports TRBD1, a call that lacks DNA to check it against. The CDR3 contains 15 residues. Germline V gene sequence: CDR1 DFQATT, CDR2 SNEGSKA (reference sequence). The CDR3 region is CSARGSGLWADTQYF.

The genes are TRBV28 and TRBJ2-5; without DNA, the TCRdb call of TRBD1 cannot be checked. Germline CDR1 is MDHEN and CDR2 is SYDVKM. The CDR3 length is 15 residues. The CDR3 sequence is CASIPREGAEETQYF.

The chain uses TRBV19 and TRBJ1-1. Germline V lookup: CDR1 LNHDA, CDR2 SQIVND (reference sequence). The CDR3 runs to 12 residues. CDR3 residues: CATSDGNTEAFF.

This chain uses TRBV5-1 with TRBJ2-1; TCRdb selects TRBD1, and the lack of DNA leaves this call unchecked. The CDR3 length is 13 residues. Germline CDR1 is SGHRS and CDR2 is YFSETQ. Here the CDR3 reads CASSLTGFHEQFF.

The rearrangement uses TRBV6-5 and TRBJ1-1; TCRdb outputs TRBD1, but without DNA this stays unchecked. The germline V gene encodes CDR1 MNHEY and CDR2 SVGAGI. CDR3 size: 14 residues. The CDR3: CASSYSAVPAEAFF.

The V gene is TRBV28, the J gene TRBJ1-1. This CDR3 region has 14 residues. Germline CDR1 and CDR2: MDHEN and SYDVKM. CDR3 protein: CASTVPIMNTEAFF.

CDR3 sequence: CASSLDSSYGYTF. The chain has TRBV5-1 and TRBJ1-2. Germline assignment: CDR1 SGHRS and CDR2 YFSETQ. The CDR3 loop spans 13 amino acids.